These T cell receptor beta chains were read from a single sample in a study of vaccination and CD4 T cells after COVID-19. These TCRs are of unknown antigen specificity. MiXCR, applied by TCRdb to the PCR reads, yields one record per CDR3 protein. The repertoire holds roughly 18,000 distinct CDR3 sequences, with approximately 49% as singletons. The sample in question was CD4+ T cells from blood, cultured in vitro, obtained before SARS-CoV-2 vaccination. The receptors stem from a human donor who had recovered from COVID-19. The CDR3 runs from the conserved cysteine through the conserved F or W. D genes are given only for firm matches. The listing skips clone size in some rows; elsewhere it reads once, few, many or a size class.

TRBJ2-3 TRBV7-2 . . CASSPPTDTQYF TGTGCCAGCAGCCCGCCCACAGATACGCAGTATTTT
TRBJ1-2 TRBV5-4 . . CASSLGSGFIGYTF TGTGCCAGCAGCTTGGGTTCGGGGTTTATCGGCTACACCTTC
TRBJ2-2 TRBV7-9 . . CASSFRNSGSNTGELFF TGTGCCAGCAGCTTCCGAAACTCGGGTAGTAACACCGGGGAGCTGTTTTTT
TRBJ2-3 TRBV6-1 . . CASSEVMGGPDTQYF TGTGCCAGCAGTGAAGTAATGGGGGGCCCAGATACGCAGTATTTT
TRBJ2-2 TRBV12-3/TRBV12-4 . TRBD1 CASRTGVANTGELFF TGTGCCAGCAGGACAGGGGTCGCGAACACCGGGGAGCTGTTTTTT
TRBJ2-1 TRBV20-1 few TRBD2 CSASPAGSSYNEQFF TGCAGTGCTAGTCCAGCGGGGAGCTCCTACAATGAGCAGTTCTTC
TRBJ1-5 TRBV6-1 few . CASRGRGHSQPQHF TGTGCCAGCAGGGGGCGGGGGCACAGTCAGCCCCAGCATTTT
TRBJ2-7 TRBV10-3 . . CATSDSLESYEQYF TGTGCCACCTCGGACAGTCTGGAGTCCTACGAGCAGTACTTC
TRBJ1-1 TRBV4-1 . . CASSQGGDEAFF TGCGCCAGCAGCCAGGGCGGTGATGAAGCTTTCTTT
TRBJ2-3 TRBV20-1 . TRBD2 CSPGGLAGLNITDTQYF TGCAGTCCAGGGGGACTAGCGGGACTAAATATCACAGATACGCAGTATTTT
TRBJ1-5 TRBV20-1 . . CSANPRGGQNSNQPQHF TGCAGTGCTAACCCAAGAGGGGGACAAAATAGCAATCAGCCCCAGCATTTT
TRBJ1-1 TRBV10-3 . TRBD1 CATSGTVNTEAFF TGTGCCACCTCAGGGACAGTGAACACTGAAGCTTTCTTT
TRBJ1-6 TRBV2 . . CASGQENSPLHF TGTGCCAGTGGACAAGAAAATTCACCCCTCCACTTT
TRBJ2-7 TRBV6-1 . TRBD2 CASTRTSGRKYEQYF TGTGCCAGCACCCGGACTAGCGGGAGGAAGTACGAGCAGTACTTC
TRBJ2-2 TRBV4-2 . TRBD2 CASSQSGRRNTGELFF TGTGCCAGCAGCCAAAGCGGGAGGCGAAACACCGGGGAGCTGTTTTTT
TRBJ1-5 TRBV19 . . CASSTGSNQPQHF TGTGCCAGTAGCACAGGTAGCAATCAGCCCCAGCATTTT
TRBJ2-1 TRBV20-1 . TRBD2 CSATGLADRNNEQFF TGCAGTGCTACCGGACTAGCGGATAGGAACAATGAGCAGTTCTTC
TRBJ2-5 TRBV12-3/TRBV12-4 few TRBD2 CASGRISGRVSKTQYF TGTGCCAGCGGTCGGATTAGCGGGAGGGTTTCAAAGACCCAGTACTTC